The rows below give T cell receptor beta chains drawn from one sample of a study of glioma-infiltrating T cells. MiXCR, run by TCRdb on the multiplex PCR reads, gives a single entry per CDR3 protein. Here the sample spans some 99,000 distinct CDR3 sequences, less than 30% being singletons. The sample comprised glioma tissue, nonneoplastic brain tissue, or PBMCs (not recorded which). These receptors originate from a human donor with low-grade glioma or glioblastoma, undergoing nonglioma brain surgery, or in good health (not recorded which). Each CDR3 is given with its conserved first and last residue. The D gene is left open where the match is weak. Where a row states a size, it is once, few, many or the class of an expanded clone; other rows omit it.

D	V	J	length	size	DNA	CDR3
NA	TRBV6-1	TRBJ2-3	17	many	TGTGCCAGCAGCCTCTCAGGGGCCCCCGGTCCCACAGATACGCAGTATTTT	CASSLSGAPGPTDTQYF
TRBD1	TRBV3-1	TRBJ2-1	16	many	TGTGCCAGCAGCCTCCGACAGGGGAGAGCCTACAATGAGCAGTTCTTC	CASSLRQGRAYNEQFF
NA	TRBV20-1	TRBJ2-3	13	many	TGCAGTGCTAGGGTGGGCCCCGCAGATACGCAGTATTTT	CSARVGPADTQYF
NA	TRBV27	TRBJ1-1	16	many	TGTGCCAGCAGTTTAAAGACAGGACTAGCGAACACTGAAGCTTTCTTT	CASSLKTGLANTEAFF
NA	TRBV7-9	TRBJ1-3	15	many	TGTGCCAGCAGCGACCAACCGTGGCTTGGAAACACCATATATTTT	CASSDQPWLGNTIYF
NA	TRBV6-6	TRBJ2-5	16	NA	TGTGCCAGCAGTTACTCGGCGGTCCGAGGGACGGAGACCCAGTACTTC	CASSYSAVRGTETQYF
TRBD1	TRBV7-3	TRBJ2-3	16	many	TGTGCCAGCAGCGGGACGGACAGGGAAGTTGGGTATACGCAGTATTTT	CASSGTDREVGYTQYF
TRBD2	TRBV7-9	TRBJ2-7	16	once	TGTGCCAGCAGCTTAGATCGGACTAGCGGGAGTTACGAGCAGTACTTC	CASSLDRTSGSYEQYF
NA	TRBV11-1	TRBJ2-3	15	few	TGTGCCAGCAGCCGGCGGGCGTCTCCGGGAGATACGCAGTATTTT	CASSRRASPGDTQYF
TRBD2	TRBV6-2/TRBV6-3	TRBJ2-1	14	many	TGTGCCAGCGGCCCGGGGGGTTCCTACAATGAGCAGTTCTTC	CASGPGGSYNEQFF
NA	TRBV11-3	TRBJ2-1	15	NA	TGTGCCAGCAGCTTAGACGCGGGTTCGGACAATGAGCAGTTCTTC	CASSLDAGSDNEQFF
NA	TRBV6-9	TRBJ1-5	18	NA	TGTGCCAGCAGCTACTTAAGCTTCCTGCCGGCTCCGTTTAGGACCCAGAATTTT	CASSYLSFLPAPFRTQNF